This TCR beta chain stems from a study of T cells after yellow fever vaccination. TCRdb used MiXCR to reprocess the 5' RACE reads, holding one entry per CDR3 protein. The sample lists more than 300,000 distinct CDR3 sequences, 9.5% to 12% occurring once. The CDR3 is 14 residues long. V was clipped by 7 bases and J by 1 base, with 13 bases between them. CDR1 and CDR2 (germline): MNHNS, SASEGT. The sequence was collected from a man younger than 30 who received the YFV17D yellow fever vaccine. The V gene is TRBV6-1, the J gene TRBJ1-1; D unresolved. The sequenced sample was CD4+ T cells sorted from PBMCs, obtained 45 days after the yellow fever booster vaccination. CDR3 DNA: TGTGCCAGCACCTGGTCGTGGGGGAACACTGAAGCTTTCTTT. Its protein product is CASTWSWGNTEAFF.